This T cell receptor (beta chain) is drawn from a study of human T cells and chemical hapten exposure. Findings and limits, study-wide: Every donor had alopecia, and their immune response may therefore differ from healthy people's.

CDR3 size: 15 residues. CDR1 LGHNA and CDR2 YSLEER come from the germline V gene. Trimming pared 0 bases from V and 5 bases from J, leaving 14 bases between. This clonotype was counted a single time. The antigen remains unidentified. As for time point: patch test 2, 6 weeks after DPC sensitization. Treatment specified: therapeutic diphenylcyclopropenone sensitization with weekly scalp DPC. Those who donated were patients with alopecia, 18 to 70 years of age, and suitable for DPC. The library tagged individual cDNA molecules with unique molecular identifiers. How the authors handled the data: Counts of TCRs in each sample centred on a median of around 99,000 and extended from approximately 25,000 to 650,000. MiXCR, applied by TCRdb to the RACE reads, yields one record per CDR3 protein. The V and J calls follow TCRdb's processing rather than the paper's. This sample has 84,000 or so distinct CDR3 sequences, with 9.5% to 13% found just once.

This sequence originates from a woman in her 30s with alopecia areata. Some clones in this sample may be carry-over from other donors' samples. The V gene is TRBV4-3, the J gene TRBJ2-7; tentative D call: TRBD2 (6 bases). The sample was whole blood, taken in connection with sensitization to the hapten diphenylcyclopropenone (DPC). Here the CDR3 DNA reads TGCGCCAGCAGCCAAGATAGGGACTCTTCGGACGAGCAGTACTTC. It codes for CASSQDRDSSDEQYF.